One and the same sample provided the 21 T cell receptor beta chains below, sequenced in a study of blood T cells in healthy people across ages. Primers used in a second PCR of about 7 to 12 cycles were a sample-barcoded 5' primer and a J-beta primer mix. TCRdb redid the calling of the 5' RACE reads with MiXCR, one entry per CDR3 protein. The profile shows some 790,000 distinct CDR3 sequences, around 26% of them singletons. The source material was blood. Every receptor here comes from an elderly woman in good health.

The sample holds many counts of this clonotype. The gene calls are TRBV2 and TRBJ2-3, with D perhaps TRBD1 (6 bases). Trimming removed 3 bases at V and 2 bases at J, with 12 bases between. The CDR3 contains 15 residues. Germline CDR1 SNHLY, CDR2 FYNNEI. CDR3 amino acids: CASSEGATFTDTQYF. In nucleotides, the CDR3 is TGTGCCAGCAGTGAGGGGGCCACCTTCACAGATACGCAGTATTTT.

A few counts support this clonotype. The chain carries TRBV30 and TRBJ1-1; 7 bases map to TRBD1. Germline CDR1 and CDR2: GTSNPN and SVGIG (reference sequence). The CDR3 has 15 residues. The ends lost 2 bases at V and 4 bases at J; junction bases unmatched: 10. The CDR3 DNA reads TGTGCCTGGAGTCATCGGGACAGAGACTCCACTGAAGCTTTCTTT. Protein sequence: CAWSHRDRDSTEAFF.

This clonotype was counted only a few times. A read error is possible here, since a much larger clone lies one base away. V gene TRBV20-1 combines with J gene TRBJ2-1; D is possibly TRBD1 (5 bases). The V end lost 3 bases, the J end lost 6 bases, and 18 bases lay between the germline ends. The germline gives CDR1 DFQATT, CDR2 SNEGSKA (reference sequence). The CDR3 is made up of 15 amino acids. Here the CDR3 DNA reads TGCAGTGCTAGTCGCAGGGTGTGGACGAGCAATGAGCAGTTCTTC. Translating it yields CSASRRVWTSNEQFF.

The genes are TRBV20-1 and TRBJ2-1; the D call may be TRBD1 or TRBD2 (5 bases each). The CDR3 is made up of 13 amino acids. The V gene's germline CDR1 is DFQATT and CDR2 SNEGSKA (reference sequence). Trimming left V 8 bases short and J 6 bases short, with 17 bases between. CDR3 coding DNA: TGCAGTTCGGGACCAGCTACGGGCAATGAGCAGTTCTTC. It encodes CSSGPATGNEQFF.

At least ten counts were recorded for this clonotype. This chain links TRBV4-2 with TRBJ1-2; no reliable D call. This CDR3 spans 16 amino acids. Germline assignment: CDR1 LGHNA and CDR2 YNFKEQ. Deletions cut 0 bases from V and 7 bases from J, with 18 bases between. CDR3 DNA sequence: TGTGCCAGCAGCCAAGATAGGCACAGAGCATCCACTGGCTACACCTTC. Residues: CASSQDRHRASTGYTF.

V and J are TRBV9 and TRBJ1-4; 9 positions match TRBD1. The ends lost 0 bases at V and 8 bases at J; junction bases unmatched: 5. CDR1 is SGDLS, CDR2 YYNGEE, per germline. This CDR3 has 15 residues. The CDR3: CASSVGGQGREKLFF. The CDR3 DNA sequence: TGTGCCAGCAGCGTAGGGGGACAGGGACGAGAAAAACTGTTTTTT.

This clonotype was observed at least ten times. This chain connects TRBV6-2 or TRBV6-3 to TRBJ2-7; TRBD2 aligns across 8 bases. Germline V gene lookup returns CDR1 MNHEY and CDR2 SVGEGT. The V gene end was trimmed by 6 bases and the J gene end by 0 bases; junction bases not matched to a gene: 7. The CDR3 sequence is 15 residues long. The CDR3 DNA reads as TGTGCCAGCAGCCCGGGAGGGGGGGCCTCCTACGAGCAGTACTTC. This encodes CASSPGGGASYEQYF.

This clonotype was observed a few times. Just one base apart from a much larger clone, this may be a read error. The CDR3 region has the DNA TGTGCCATCCCTAGTAGCACAGATACGCAGTATTTT. Encoded protein: CAIPSSTDTQYF. The chain couples TRBV10-3 to TRBJ2-3; D gene ambiguous. The ends were cut back, 8 bases at V and 0 bases at J, with 6 bases in the middle. Germline lookup yields CDR1 ENHRY and CDR2 SYGVKD. The CDR3 contains 12 residues.

The chain combines TRBV19 with TRBJ2-7; 11 bases map to TRBD2. The germline gives CDR1 LNHDA, CDR2 SQIVND (reference sequence). The CDR3 extends over 16 amino acids. V shed 4 bases, J shed 3 bases, and the junction held 8 bases outside the gene matches. Here the CDR3 reads CASSRSSGTSGYEQYF. The CDR3 DNA sequence: TGTGCCAGTAGTAGGTCCTCCGGGACTAGCGGCTACGAGCAGTACTTC.

This clonotype was seen once. The rearrangement joins TRBV7-9 to TRBJ1-1; TRBD1 aligns across 8 bases. The CDR3 has 16 amino acids. With V trimmed by 4 bases and J by 4 bases, 11 bases remained unmatched. The germline V gene encodes CDR1 SEHNR and CDR2 FQNEAQ (reference sequence). This CDR3 is CASSSPETGAGTEAFF. DNA of the CDR3: TGTGCCAGCAGCTCTCCAGAGACAGGGGCGGGCACTGAAGCTTTCTTT.

A few counts support this clonotype. The chain uses TRBV7-2 and TRBJ2-1; D is possibly TRBD2 (5 bases). The CDR3 totals 18 residues. CDR1 is SGHTA and CDR2 is FQGNSA in the germline V gene. V lost 1 base and J lost 0, with 16 bases in between. The CDR3 protein is CASSLGISDYYSYNEQFF. The CDR3 region has the DNA TGTGCCAGCAGCTTAGGGATTAGCGACTACTACTCCTACAATGAGCAGTTCTTC.

This clonotype was counted many times. The V gene is TRBV7-2, the J gene TRBJ2-1, with TRBD1 identical over 10 bases. The CDR3 has 13 amino acids. Germline loops: CDR1 SGHTA, CDR2 FQGNSA. With 5 bases clipped from V and 7 bases from J, the junction kept 2 bases outside the gene matches. The DNA for the CDR3 is TGTGCCAGCAGCCGACAGGGGGCGAATGAGCAGTTCTTC. This encodes CASSRQGANEQFF.

This clonotype has just a few counts. V usage is TRBV28 and J usage is TRBJ2-7, with D possibly being TRBD1 (6 bases). CDR1 and CDR2 from the germline V gene are MDHEN and SYDVKM. CDR3 length: 13 residues. The germline V and J ends were trimmed by 3 bases and 7 bases, with 13 bases remaining between them. The CDR3 DNA reads as TGTGCCAGCAGTTTCAGGGGACCGGGGGAGCAGTACTTC. Encoded protein: CASSFRGPGEQYF. Full variable domain (rest looked up from reference TRBV28 and TRBJ2-7): DVKVTQSSRYLVKRTGEKVFLECVQDMDHENMFWYRQDPGLGLRLIYFSYDVKMKEKGDIPEGYSVSREKKERFSLILESASTNQTSMYLCASSFRGPGEQYFGPGTRLTVT.

This clonotype has just a few counts. V usage is TRBV5-5 and J usage is TRBJ1-1; D gene uncertain. The V end lost 4 bases, the J end lost 8 bases, and 12 bases lay between the germline ends. The CDR3 has 12 residues. From germline, CDR1 is SGHKS and CDR2 YYEKEE (reference sequence). CDR3 loop: CASSGTAGEAFF. The CDR3 DNA is TGTGCCAGCAGCGGAACCGCGGGGGAAGCTTTCTTT.

In its sample, this clonotype was seen many times. The chain carries TRBV5-1 and TRBJ2-3; 9 nucleotides agree with TRBD1. Germline V CDR1 and CDR2: SGHRS, YFSETQ. V was clipped by 5 bases and J by 3 bases; unmatched bases: 13. The CDR3 loop spans 17 amino acids. The DNA of the CDR3 is TGCGCCAGCAGTGGGCCCCCGGGACAGGGTTTTACAGATACGCAGTATTTT. This encodes CASSGPPGQGFTDTQYF.

V gene TRBV30 combines with J gene TRBJ1-6; D possibly corresponds to TRBD1 (5 bases). The CDR3 loop spans 14 amino acids. Looked up from germline, CDR1 is GTSNPN and CDR2 is SVGIG (reference sequence). The V end was cut by 5 bases, the J end by 4 bases, with 12 bases between. In DNA form, the CDR3 reads TGTGCCTGGGCACGGCGGGGGTATAATTCACCCCTCCACTTT. Its translation is CAWARRGYNSPLHF.

This clonotype was observed a handful of times. It may be a read error: a sequence one base away is much more abundant. The chain uses TRBV5-1 and TRBJ2-5, with D perhaps matching TRBD2 (6 bases). Germline CDR1 reads SGHRS; CDR2 reads YFSETQ. There are 16 residues in the CDR3. The CDR3 sequence is CAGSLSRGWHQETQYF. CDR3 coding DNA: TGCGCCGGCAGCTTGAGTCGGGGGTGGCATCAAGAGACCCAGTACTTC.

This clonotype has a count of ten or more. The chain combines TRBV27 with TRBJ2-1, with 10 bases matching TRBD2. The germline V gene has CDR1 MNHEY and CDR2 SMNVEV (reference sequence). CDR3 length equals 17 residues. With 2 bases clipped from V and 4 bases from J, the junction kept 8 bases outside the gene matches. The CDR3 is CASSLDGSGGSYNEQFF. The CDR3 nucleotides are TGTGCCAGCAGTTTAGATGGTAGCGGGGGGTCATACAATGAGCAGTTCTTC.

The table lists this clonotype with many counts. The chain couples TRBV10-3 to TRBJ2-3; 7 bases are shared with TRBD1. The CDR3 is made up of 15 amino acids. Germline V CDR1 and CDR2: ENHRY, SYGVKD. V was pared by 7 bases and J by 3 bases, with 10 bases of the junction left unmatched. CDR3 sequence: CAITDGQARTDTQYF. In DNA form, the CDR3 reads TGTGCCATCACTGACGGACAGGCTAGGACAGATACGCAGTATTTT.

This clonotype was found many times. The chain is built from TRBV4-3 and TRBJ1-2; D gene uncertain. Trimming stripped 1 base from V and 5 bases from J, with 11 bases between. CDR1 and CDR2 (germline): LGHNA, YSLEER. This CDR3 is 14 amino acids long. The CDR3 is CASSQAYTVYGYTF. DNA of the CDR3: TGCGCCAGCAGCCAAGCGTACACAGTTTATGGCTACACCTTC.

As concerns this clonotype: A much larger clone lies one base from this, so it may be a read error. The rearrangement links TRBV6-1 to TRBJ2-5; no clear D. CDR3 size: 16 residues. Germline values: CDR1 MNHNS, CDR2 SASEGT. V was cut by 7 bases and J by 11 bases, with 29 bases left in between. CDR3 loop: CASNPPRTAGNNEQYF. CDR3 coding DNA: TGTGCCAGCAATCCCCCACGGACGGCAGGCAACAATGAGCAGTACTTC.